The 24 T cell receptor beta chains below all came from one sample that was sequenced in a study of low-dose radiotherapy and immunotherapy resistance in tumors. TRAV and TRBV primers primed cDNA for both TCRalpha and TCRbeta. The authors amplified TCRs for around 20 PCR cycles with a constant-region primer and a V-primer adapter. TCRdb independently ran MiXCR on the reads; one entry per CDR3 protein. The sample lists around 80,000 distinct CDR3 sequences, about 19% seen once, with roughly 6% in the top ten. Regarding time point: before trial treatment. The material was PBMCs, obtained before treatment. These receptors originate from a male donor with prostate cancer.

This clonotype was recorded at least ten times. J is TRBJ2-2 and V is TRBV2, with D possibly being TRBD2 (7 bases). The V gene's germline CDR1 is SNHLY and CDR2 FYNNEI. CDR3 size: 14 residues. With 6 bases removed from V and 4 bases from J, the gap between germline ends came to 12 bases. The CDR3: CASRGGGRTGELFF. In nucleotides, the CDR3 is TGTGCCAGCAGAGGGGGGGGCCGCACCGGGGAGCTGTTTTTT. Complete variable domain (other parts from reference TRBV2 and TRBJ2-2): EPEVTQTPSHQVTQMGQEVILRCVPISNHLYFYWYRQILGQKVEFLVSFYNNEISEKSEIFDDQFSVERPDGSNFTLKIRSTKLEDSAMYFCASRGGGRTGELFFGEGSRLTVL.

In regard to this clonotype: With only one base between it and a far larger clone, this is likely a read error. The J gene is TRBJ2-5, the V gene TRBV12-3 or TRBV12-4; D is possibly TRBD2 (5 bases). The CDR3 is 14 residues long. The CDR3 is CASSLVPSCETQYF. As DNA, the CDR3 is TGTGCCAGCAGCTTAGTTCCTAGCTGTGAGACCCAGTACTTC.

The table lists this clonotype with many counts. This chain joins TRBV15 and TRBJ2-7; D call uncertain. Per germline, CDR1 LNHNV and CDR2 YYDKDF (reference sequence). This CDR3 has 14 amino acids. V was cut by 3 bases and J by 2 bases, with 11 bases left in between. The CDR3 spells CATSRPNEAYEQYF. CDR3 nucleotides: TGTGCCACCAGCAGGCCGAATGAGGCCTACGAGCAGTACTTC.

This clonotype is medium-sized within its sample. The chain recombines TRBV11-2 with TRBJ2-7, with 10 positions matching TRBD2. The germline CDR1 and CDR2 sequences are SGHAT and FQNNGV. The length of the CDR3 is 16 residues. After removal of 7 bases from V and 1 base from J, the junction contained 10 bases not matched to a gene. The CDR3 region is CASTGTSATNSYEQYF. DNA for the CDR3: TGTGCCAGCACCGGGACTAGCGCGACCAATTCCTACGAGCAGTACTTC.

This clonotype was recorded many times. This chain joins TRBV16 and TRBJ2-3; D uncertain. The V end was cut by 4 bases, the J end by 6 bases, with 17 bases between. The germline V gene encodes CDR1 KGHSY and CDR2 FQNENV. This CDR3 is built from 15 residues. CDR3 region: CASSPSGVARDTQYF. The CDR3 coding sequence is TGTGCCAGCAGCCCGTCTGGGGTAGCAAGGGATACGCAGTATTTT.

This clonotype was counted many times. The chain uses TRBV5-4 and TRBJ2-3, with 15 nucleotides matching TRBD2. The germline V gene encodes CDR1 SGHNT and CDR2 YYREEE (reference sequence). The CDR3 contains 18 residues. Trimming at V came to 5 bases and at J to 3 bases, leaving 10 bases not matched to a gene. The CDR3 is CASRPGLAGGKETDTQYF. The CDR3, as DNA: TGTGCCAGCAGACCGGGACTAGCGGGGGGAAAAGAGACAGATACGCAGTATTTT. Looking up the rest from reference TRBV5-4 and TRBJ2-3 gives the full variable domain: ETGVTQSPTHLIKTRGQQVTLRCSSQSGHNTVSWYQQALGQGPQFIFQYYREEENGRGNFPPRFSGLQFPNYSSELNVNALELDDSALYLCASRPGLAGGKETDTQYFGPGTRLTVL.

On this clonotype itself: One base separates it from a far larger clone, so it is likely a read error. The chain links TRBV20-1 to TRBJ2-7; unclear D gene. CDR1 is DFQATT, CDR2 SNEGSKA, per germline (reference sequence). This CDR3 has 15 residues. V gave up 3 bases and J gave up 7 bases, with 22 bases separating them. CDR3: CSASGQNSQVSEQYF. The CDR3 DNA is TGCAGTGCTAGCGGCCAGAACAGCCAGGTCAGTGAGCAGTACTTC.

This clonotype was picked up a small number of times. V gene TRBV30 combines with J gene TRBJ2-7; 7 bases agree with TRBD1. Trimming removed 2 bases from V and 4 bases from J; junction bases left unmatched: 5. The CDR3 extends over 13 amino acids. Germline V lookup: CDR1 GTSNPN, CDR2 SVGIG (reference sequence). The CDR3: CAWSLGQVYEQYF. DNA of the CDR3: TGTGCCTGGAGTCTCGGACAGGTTTACGAGCAGTACTTC.

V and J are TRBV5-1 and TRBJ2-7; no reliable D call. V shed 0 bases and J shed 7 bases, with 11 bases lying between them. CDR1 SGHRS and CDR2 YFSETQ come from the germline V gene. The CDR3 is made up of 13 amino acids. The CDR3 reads CASSLVIDLEQYF. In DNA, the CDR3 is TGCGCCAGCAGCTTGGTCATTGATTTGGAGCAGTACTTC.

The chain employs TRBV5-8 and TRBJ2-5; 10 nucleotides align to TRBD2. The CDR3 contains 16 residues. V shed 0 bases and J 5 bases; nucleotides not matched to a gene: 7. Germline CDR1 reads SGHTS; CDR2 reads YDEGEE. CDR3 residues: CASSLGELAGVETQYF. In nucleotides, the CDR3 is TGTGCCAGCAGCTTGGGAGAGCTAGCGGGAGTTGAGACCCAGTACTTC.

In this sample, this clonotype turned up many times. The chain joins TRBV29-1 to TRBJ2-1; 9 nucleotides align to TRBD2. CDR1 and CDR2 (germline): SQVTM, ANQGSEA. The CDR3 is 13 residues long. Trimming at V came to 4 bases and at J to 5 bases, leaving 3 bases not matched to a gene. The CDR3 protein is CSVASGTHNEQFF. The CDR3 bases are TGCAGCGTTGCTAGCGGGACCCACAATGAGCAGTTCTTC.

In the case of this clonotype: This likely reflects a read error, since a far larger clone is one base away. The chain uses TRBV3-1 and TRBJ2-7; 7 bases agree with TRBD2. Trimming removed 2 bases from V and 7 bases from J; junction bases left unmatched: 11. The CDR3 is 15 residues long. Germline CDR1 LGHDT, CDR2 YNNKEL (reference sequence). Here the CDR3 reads CASSQTGLLNNEQYF. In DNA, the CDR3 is TGTGCCAGCAGCCAAACGGGACTACTTAACAATGAGCAGTACTTC.

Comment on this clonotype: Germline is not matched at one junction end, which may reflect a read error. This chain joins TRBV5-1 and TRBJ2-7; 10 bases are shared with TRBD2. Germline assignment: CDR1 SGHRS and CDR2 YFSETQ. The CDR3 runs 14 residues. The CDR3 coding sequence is TGTGCCAGCAGCCGGACTAGCGGAATCTACGAGCAGTACTTC. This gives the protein CASSRTSGIYEQYF.

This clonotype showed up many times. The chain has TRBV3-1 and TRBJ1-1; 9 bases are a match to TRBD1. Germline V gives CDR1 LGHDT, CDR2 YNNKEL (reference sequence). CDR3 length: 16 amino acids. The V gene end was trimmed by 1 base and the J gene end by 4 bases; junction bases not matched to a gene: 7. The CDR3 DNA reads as TGTGCCAGCAGCCAAGTTCTTGTGGACAGGGGCACTGAAGCTTTCTTT. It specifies CASSQVLVDRGTEAFF. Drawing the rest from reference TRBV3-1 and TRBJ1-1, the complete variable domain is DTAVSQTPKYLVTQMGNDKSIKCEQNLGHDTMYWYKQDSKKFLKIMFSYNNKELIINETVPNRFSPKSPDKAHLNLHINSLELGDSAVYFCASSQVLVDRGTEAFFGQGTRLTVV.

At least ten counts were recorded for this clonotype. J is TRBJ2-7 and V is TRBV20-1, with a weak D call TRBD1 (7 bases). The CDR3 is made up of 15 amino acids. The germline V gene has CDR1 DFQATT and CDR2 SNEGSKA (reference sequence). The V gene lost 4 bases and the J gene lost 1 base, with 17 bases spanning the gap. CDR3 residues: CSAKVGGGISYEQYF. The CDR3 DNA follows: TGCAGTGCTAAGGTCGGAGGGGGCATATCCTACGAGCAGTACTTC.

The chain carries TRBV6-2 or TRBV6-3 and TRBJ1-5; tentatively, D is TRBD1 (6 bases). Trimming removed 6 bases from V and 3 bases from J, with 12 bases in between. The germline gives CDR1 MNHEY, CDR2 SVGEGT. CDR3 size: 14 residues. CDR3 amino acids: CASSRTGINQPQHF. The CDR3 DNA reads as TGTGCCAGCAGCCGAACAGGGATCAATCAGCCCCAGCATTTT.

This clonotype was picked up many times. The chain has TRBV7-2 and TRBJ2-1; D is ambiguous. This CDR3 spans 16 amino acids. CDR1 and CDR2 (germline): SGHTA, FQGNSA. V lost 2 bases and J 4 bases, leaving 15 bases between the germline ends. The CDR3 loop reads CASSLSPYGLYNEQFF. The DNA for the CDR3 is TGTGCCAGCAGCTTATCCCCCTATGGCCTGTACAATGAGCAGTTCTTC.

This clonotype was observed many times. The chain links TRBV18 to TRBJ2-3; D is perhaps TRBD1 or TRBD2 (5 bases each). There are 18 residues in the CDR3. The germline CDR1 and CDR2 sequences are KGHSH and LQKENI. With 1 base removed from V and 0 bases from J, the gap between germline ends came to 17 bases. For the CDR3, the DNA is TGTGCCAGCTCACCACAAAGGGGAGAACCTACTAGCACAGATACGCAGTATTTT. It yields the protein CASSPQRGEPTSTDTQYF. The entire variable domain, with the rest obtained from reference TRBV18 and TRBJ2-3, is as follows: NAGVMQNPRHLVRRRGQEARLRCSPMKGHSHVYWYRQLPEEGLKFMVYLQKENIIDESGMPKERFSAEFPKEGPSILRIQQVVRGDSAAYFCASSPQRGEPTSTDTQYFGPGTRLTVL.

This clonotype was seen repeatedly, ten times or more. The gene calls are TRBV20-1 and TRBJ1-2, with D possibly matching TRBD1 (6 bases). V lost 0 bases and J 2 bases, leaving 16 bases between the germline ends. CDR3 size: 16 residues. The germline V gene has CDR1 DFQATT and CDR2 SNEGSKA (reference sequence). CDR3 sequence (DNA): TGCAGTGCTAGAGATTCAGGGGTGAGGTCAAACTATGGCTACACCTTC. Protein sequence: CSARDSGVRSNYGYTF.

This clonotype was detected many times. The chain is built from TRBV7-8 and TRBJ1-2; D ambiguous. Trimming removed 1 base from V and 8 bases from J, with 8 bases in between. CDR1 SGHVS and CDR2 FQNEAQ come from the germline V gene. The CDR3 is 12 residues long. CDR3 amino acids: CASSLGTFGYTF. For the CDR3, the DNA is TGTGCCAGCAGCTTAGGGACGTTCGGCTACACCTTC.

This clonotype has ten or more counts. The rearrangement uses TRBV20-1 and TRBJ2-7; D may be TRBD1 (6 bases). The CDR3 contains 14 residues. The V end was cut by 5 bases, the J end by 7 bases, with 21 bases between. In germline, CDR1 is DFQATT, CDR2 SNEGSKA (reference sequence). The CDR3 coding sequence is TGCAGTGCTGCCCAATCAGGGGCCGGCGGTGAGCAGTACTTC. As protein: CSAAQSGAGGEQYF.

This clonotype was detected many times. CDR3 in DNA: TGTGCCAGCAGTCCCCAAGGGGCGGGAAAAGAGACCCAGTACTTC. Translated: CASSPQGAGKETQYF. The J gene is TRBJ2-5, the V gene TRBV12-3 or TRBV12-4; D is perhaps TRBD2 (6 bases). Deletions cut 5 bases from V and 3 bases from J, with 16 bases between. The CDR3 is made up of 15 amino acids.

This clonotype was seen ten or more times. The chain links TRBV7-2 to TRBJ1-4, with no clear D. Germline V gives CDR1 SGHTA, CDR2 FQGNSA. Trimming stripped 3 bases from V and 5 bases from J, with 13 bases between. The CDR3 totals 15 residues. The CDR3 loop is CASSLVAVRNEKLFF. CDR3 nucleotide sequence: TGTGCCAGCAGCTTGGTGGCAGTACGCAATGAAAAACTGTTTTTT.

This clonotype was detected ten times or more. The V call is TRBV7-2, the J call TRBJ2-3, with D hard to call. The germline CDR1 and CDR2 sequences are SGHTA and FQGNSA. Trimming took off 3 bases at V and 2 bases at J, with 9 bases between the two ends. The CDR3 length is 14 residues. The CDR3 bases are TGTGCCAGCAGCTTGGACCTGGACACAGATACGCAGTATTTT. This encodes CASSLDLDTDTQYF.